A selection of T cell receptor beta chains follows, all from one sample in a study of T cell responses to AZD1222 COVID-19 vaccine. Using immunoSEQ multiplex PCR, the repertoire was profiled, and TCRdb retains in-frame clones only, with some absent. The sample has about 100,000 clones, around 87% seen once; the top ten hold 4.2%. This specimen consisted of peripheral blood, obtained on day 0 of MenACWY control vaccination. Source of these receptors: an adult in good health. Both conserved end residues are part of each CDR3. A D gene is named only where the DNA matches it firmly. Size is stated for part of the rows, as once, few or many counts, or as a class when the clone is expanded.

>13|TRBV28|.|.|TRBJ2-7
TGTGCCAGCAGACGACAGACAGGCAACGAGCAGTACTTC
CASRRQTGNEQYF
>14|TRBV7-9|.|.|TRBJ2-7
TGTGCCAGCAGCTTACGCCTAGGGTGGAACGAGCAGTACTTC
CASSLRLGWNEQYF
>13|TRBV7-7|.|TRBD2|TRBJ2-3
TGTGCTAGCAGCCGGGACTACCGGGATACGCAGTATTTT
CASSRDYRDTQYF
>16|TRBV7-2|.|.|TRBJ2-5
TGTGCCAGCAGCCCACCCGGATCCGGGGCCAGTGAGACCCAGTACTTC
CASSPPGSGASETQYF
>12|TRBV6-2/TRBV6-3|.|.|TRBJ2-1
TGTGCCAGCAGTTACGGGGTAAATGAGCAGTTCTTC
CASSYGVNEQFF
>13|TRBV6-6|.|.|TRBJ1-1
TGTGCCAGCAGTTATGAGGTGGTCACTGAAGCTTTCTTT
CASSYEVVTEAFF
>12|TRBV10-2|once|.|TRBJ1-5
TGCGCCAGCAGTCTTAGGCTGGGACCCCAGCATTTT
CASSLRLGPQHF
>18|TRBV4-3|.|TRBD1|TRBJ1-4
TGCGCCAGCAGCCCGGGAACCGGGACAGGGGCGACTAATGAAAAACTGTTTTTT
CASSPGTGTGATNEKLFF
>15|TRBV7-3|.|.|TRBJ2-3
TGTGCCAGCAGCTCCGGACGGTCGAGCACAGATACGCAGTATTTT
CASSSGRSSTDTQYF
>12|TRBV6-2/TRBV6-3|.|.|TRBJ2-2
TGTGCCAGCAGCCCTTTGGGCGGGGAGCTGTTTTTT
CASSPLGGELFF
>18|TRBV27|.|TRBD1|TRBJ1-1
TGTGCCAGCAGTTTGGGGGGGCGGGGACAGGGGAGTTGGACTGAAGCTTTCTTT
CASSLGGRGQGSWTEAFF
>16|TRBV5-5|.|.|TRBJ2-7
TGTGCCAGCACCCGGGATGTGAGGGCCGGGGGATACGAGCAGTACTTC
CASTRDVRAGGYEQYF
>15|TRBV4-1|.|.|TRBJ1-1
TGCGCCAGCAGCCCCCTTGGGAAGCGGGGCACTGAAGCTTTCTTT
CASSPLGKRGTEAFF
>15|TRBV2|.|TRBD1|TRBJ2-7
TGTGCCAGCAATCGGGGCACAGGGGGCGCGTCCGAGCAGTACTTC
CASNRGTGGASEQYF
>19|TRBV4-1|.|TRBD2|TRBJ2-7
TGCGCCAGCAGCCAATTGAGATCTGGCGGGAGGGCCCCTCTTAACGAGCAGTACTTC
CASSQLRSGGRAPLNEQYF
>14|TRBV28|.|.|TRBJ2-7
TGTGCCAGCAGTTCCCCGACAGCCTCCTACGAGCAGTACTTC
CASSSPTASYEQYF
>13|TRBV6-5|once|TRBD1|TRBJ2-7
TGTGCCAGCAGTACGAACAGGGGTCGAGAGCAGTACTTC
CASSTNRGREQYF
>12|TRBV6-6|.|.|TRBJ2-3
TGTGCCAGCAGTATAGGGGGGGACACGGAGTATTTT
CASSIGGDTEYF
>15|TRBV7-2|once|TRBD1|TRBJ2-2
TGTGCCAGCAGCCCACGACAGGGCCGAACCGGGGAGCTGTTTTTT
CASSPRQGRTGELFF
>13|TRBV5-1|.|.|TRBJ1-6
TGCGCCAGCGGACAACCCTATAATTCACCCCTCCACTTT
CASGQPYNSPLHF